This TCR beta chain originates from a study of cytomegalovirus exposure and HLA in healthy donors. 13 Jbeta primers and 60 Vbeta primers were used for the PCR. Some clones are missing from TCRdb's copy, which holds only in-frame ones; the method was immunoSEQ multiplex PCR. The sample data list approximately 110,000 clones. This CDR3 contains 17 residues. The germline V gene has CDR1 SEHNR and CDR2 FQNEAQ (reference sequence). Trimming cost V 4 bases and J 0 bases, with 15 bases left between them. This TCR was sampled from a man aged 18 to 30 in good health and CMV-seronegative. The chain is built from TRBV7-9 and TRBJ1-4; D remains ambiguous. Sequenced material: PBMCs. The DNA for the CDR3 is TGTGCCAGCAGCTCCCCCCTCATGGAGCCAACTAATGAAAAACTGTTTTTT. It specifies CASSSPLMEPTNEKLFF.